Given below is one T cell receptor beta chain in context. As yet, its antigen is unknown. The data stem from a study of T-cell reconstitution after alpha-beta-depleted transplantation in children. Notes on the study in general: Alpha-beta T cells present about two months after transplant were reported to originate from several hundred expanded graft clones. Some patients' high day-60 TCRbeta diversity was traced to surviving recipient T cells and thymic progenitors.

There are 17 residues in the CDR3. Looked up from germline, CDR1 is MGHDK and CDR2 is SYGVNS. V gave up 1 base and J gave up 0 bases, with 16 bases separating them. The library targeted TCRbeta and was prepared with unique molecular identifiers. One entry per CDR3 protein results from TCRdb running MiXCR on the PCR reads. Among fewer than 700,000 distinct CDR3 sequences, 10% to 15% were seen once, and the ten largest hold about 2%. This sequence was found in a male patient younger than 18 who had a stem cell transplant for acute myeloid leukemia, so the T cells may come from the graft donor. The chain couples TRBV25-1 to TRBJ2-7; perhaps TRBD1 as D (6 bases). Sequenced material: PBMCs, mostly from graft donor cells, taken 360 days after TCRalphabeta/CD19-depleted stem cell transplant. Here the CDR3 DNA reads TGTGCCAGCAGTGAATCGCGTCAGGGGTTGGGCTCCTACGAGCAGTACTTC. Its protein is CASSESRQGLGSYEQYF.